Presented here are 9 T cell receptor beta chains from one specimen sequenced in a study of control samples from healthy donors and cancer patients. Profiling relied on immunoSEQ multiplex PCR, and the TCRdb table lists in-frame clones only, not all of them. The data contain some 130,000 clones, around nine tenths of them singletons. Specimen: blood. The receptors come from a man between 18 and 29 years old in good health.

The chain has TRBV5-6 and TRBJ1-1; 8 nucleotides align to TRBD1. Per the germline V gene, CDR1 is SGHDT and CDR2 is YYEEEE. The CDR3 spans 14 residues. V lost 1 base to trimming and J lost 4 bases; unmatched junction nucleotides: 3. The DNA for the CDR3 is TGTGCCAGCAGCTTGTCAGGGGGCGGCACTGAAGCTTTCTTT. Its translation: CASSLSGGGTEAFF. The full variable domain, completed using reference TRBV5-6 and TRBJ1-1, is DAGVTQSPTHLIKTRGQQVTLRCSPKSGHDTVSWYQQALGQGPQFIFQYYEEEERQRGNFPDRFSGHQFPNYSSELNVNALLLGDSALYLCASSLSGGGTEAFFGQGTRLTVV.

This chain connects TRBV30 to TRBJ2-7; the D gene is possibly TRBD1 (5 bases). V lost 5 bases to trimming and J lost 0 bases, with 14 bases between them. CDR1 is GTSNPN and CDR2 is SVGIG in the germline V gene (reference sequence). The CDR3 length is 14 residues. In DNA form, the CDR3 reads TGTGCCTGGGGACACTCGGCCGGCTCCTACGAGCAGTACTTC. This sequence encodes CAWGHSAGSYEQYF.

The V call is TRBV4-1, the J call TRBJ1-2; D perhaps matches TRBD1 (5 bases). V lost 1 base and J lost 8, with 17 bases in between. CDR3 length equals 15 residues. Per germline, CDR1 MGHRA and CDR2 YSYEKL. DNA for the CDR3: TGCGCCAGCAGCCAAGTTCTGGCAGGGTCTAGAGGCTACACCTTC. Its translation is CASSQVLAGSRGYTF.

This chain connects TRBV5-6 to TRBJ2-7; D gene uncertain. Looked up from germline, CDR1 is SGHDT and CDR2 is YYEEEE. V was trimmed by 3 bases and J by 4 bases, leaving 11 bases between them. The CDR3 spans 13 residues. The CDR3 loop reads CASSWSSVYEQYF. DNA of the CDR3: TGTGCCAGCAGCTGGAGCTCAGTGTACGAGCAGTACTTC.

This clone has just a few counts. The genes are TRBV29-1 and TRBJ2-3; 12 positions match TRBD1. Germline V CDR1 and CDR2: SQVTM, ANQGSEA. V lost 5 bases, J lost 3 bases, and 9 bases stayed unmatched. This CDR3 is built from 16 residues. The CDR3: CSVLPGQGARTDTQYF. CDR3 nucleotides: TGCAGCGTTCTCCCGGGACAGGGGGCTAGGACAGATACGCAGTATTTT.

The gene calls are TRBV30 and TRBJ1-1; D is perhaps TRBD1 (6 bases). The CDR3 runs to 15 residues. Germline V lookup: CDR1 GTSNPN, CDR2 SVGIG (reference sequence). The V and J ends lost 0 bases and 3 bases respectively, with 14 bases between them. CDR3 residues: CAWSVGGPMDTEAFF. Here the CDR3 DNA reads TGTGCCTGGAGTGTAGGGGGTCCGATGGACACTGAAGCTTTCTTT.

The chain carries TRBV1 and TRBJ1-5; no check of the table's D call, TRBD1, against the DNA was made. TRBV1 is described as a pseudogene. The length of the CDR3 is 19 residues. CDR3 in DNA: TGCACCAGCAGCCAAGCATTAAACAGGGCCGGTTTAGTTCGTCAGCCCCAGCATTTT. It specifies CTSSQALNRAGLVRQPQHF.

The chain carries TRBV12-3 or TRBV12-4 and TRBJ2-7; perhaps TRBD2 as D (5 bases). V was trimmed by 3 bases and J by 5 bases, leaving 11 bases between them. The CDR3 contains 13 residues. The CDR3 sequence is CASSFGENHEQYF. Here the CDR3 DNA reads TGTGCCAGCAGTTTCGGGGAGAACCACGAGCAGTACTTC.

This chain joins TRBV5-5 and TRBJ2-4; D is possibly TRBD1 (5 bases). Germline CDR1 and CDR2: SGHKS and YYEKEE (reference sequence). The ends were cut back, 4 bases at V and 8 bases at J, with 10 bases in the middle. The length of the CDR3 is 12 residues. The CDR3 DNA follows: TGTGCCAGCAGCGCCGACAGTGACATTCAGTACTTC. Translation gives CASSADSDIQYF.